This passage covers 13 T cell receptor beta chains from one sample sequenced in a study of T cell responses to AZD1222 COVID-19 vaccine. Libraries were prepared by immunoSEQ multiplex PCR; TCRdb keeps only in-frame clonotypes and omits some of them. There are tens of thousands of clones in the sample; 65% to 90% occur only once, and less than 9% lies in the top ten. The material sequenced was peripheral blood, taken 28 days after the second AZD1222 dose. The receptors originated from an adult who received the AZD1222 COVID-19 vaccine.

The chain links TRBV5-1 to TRBJ1-2; the D gene is possibly TRBD1 (6 bases). Trimming left V 0 bases short and J 7 bases short, with 10 bases between. This CDR3 is 13 amino acids long. Germline CDR1 and CDR2: SGHRS and YFSETQ. In DNA, the CDR3 is TGCGCCAGCAGCTTGGACAGGGCTACTGGCTACACCTTC. Its translation is CASSLDRATGYTF. Looking up the rest from reference TRBV5-1 and TRBJ1-2 gives the full variable domain: KAGVTQTPRYLIKTRGQQVTLSCSPISGHRSVSWYQQTPGQGLQFLFEYFSETQRNKGNFPGRFSGRQFSNSRSEMNVSTLELGDSALYLCASSLDRATGYTFGSGTRLTVV.

The J gene is TRBJ2-7, the V gene TRBV4-2; D could derive from TRBD1 or TRBD2 (5 bases each). Germline values: CDR1 LGHNA, CDR2 YNFKEQ. The CDR3 contains 17 residues. The V end lost 0 bases, the J end lost 0 bases, and 15 bases lay between the germline ends. The CDR3 coding sequence is TGTGCCAGCAGCCAAGATTCAACGGGACGGGGCTCCTACGAGCAGTACTTC. Translated: CASSQDSTGRGSYEQYF.

This sequence joins TRBV7-6 and TRBJ2-1, with 8 bases that match TRBD1. In germline, CDR1 is SGHVS, CDR2 FNYEAQ. J was trimmed by 7 bases and V by 4 bases; bases with no gene match: 15. This CDR3 has 17 residues. The chain's CDR3 is CASSSKPPQGARNEQFF. For the CDR3, the DNA is TGTGCCAGCAGCTCAAAACCCCCCCAGGGGGCGAGGAATGAGCAGTTCTTC.

The V call is TRBV2, the J call TRBJ1-1; no reliable D call. CDR1 is SNHLY and CDR2 is FYNNEI in the germline V gene. The V end was cut by 3 bases, the J end by 1 base, with 12 bases between. The CDR3 is 15 residues long. The CDR3 DNA is TGTGCCAGCAGTGAGGCCAGACGGAGGAACACTGAAGCTTTCTTT. This encodes CASSEARRRNTEAFF. Looking up the rest from reference TRBV2 and TRBJ1-1 gives the full variable domain: EPEVTQTPSHQVTQMGQEVILRCVPISNHLYFYWYRQILGQKVEFLVSFYNNEISEKSEIFDDQFSVERPDGSNFTLKIRSTKLEDSAMYFCASSEARRRNTEAFFGQGTRLTVV.

The chain has TRBV28 and TRBJ1-2; D not certain. V lost 7 bases and J lost 2, with 11 bases in between. The CDR3 covers 13 residues. Germline CDR1 MDHEN, CDR2 SYDVKM. CDR3 protein: CASIQTANYGYTF. CDR3 DNA sequence: TGTGCCAGCATCCAAACAGCAAACTATGGCTACACCTTC.

The CDR3 nucleotides read TGTGCCAGCAGTTTCCTCGCACAGGGGGGGCACACTGAAGCTTTCTTT. It encodes CASSFLAQGGHTEAFF. The J gene is TRBJ1-1, the V gene TRBV6-2 or TRBV6-3; TRBD1 matches at 8 bases. Trimming took 4 bases from V and 3 from J; bases not matched to a gene: 10. Germline V gives CDR1 MNHEY, CDR2 SVGEGT. The CDR3 length is 16 residues.

The chain has TRBV18 and TRBJ1-6; D may be TRBD1 (5 bases). CDR1 and CDR2 from the germline V gene are KGHSH and LQKENI. This CDR3 has 14 amino acids. Between the trimmed V and J ends, which lost 3 bases and 7 bases, there was a span of 10 bases. As DNA, the CDR3 is TGTGCCAGCTCACCGAGACAGAGCAATTCACCCCTCCACTTT. Translating it yields CASSPRQSNSPLHF.

The V and J genes are TRBV28 and TRBJ2-7, with 7 nucleotides matching TRBD1. Germline-derived CDR1 and CDR2 are MDHEN and SYDVKM. CDR3 length equals 15 residues. The trim removed 4 bases at V and 0 bases at J, leaving 6 bases unmatched. DNA of the CDR3: TGTGCCAGCAGTTCCGAGACAGGGCTCTCCTACGAGCAGTACTTC. This sequence encodes CASSSETGLSYEQYF.

The genes are TRBV7-2 and TRBJ1-2; a possible D gene is TRBD1 (5 bases). This CDR3 has 15 residues. V lost 5 bases to trimming and J lost 7 bases, with 20 bases between them. Germline V gives CDR1 SGHTA, CDR2 FQGNSA. CDR3 amino acids: CASSLRGDLLGGYTF. The CDR3 DNA sequence: TGTGCCAGCAGCCTTCGGGGGGATTTACTGGGTGGCTACACCTTC.

The chain joins TRBV19 to TRBJ1-1; D may be TRBD1 (6 bases). Trimming took 5 bases from V and 5 from J, leaving 21 bases between them. CDR1 LNHDA and CDR2 SQIVND come from the germline V gene (reference sequence). This CDR3 is built from 16 residues. The CDR3 DNA reads as TGTGCCAGTAGTGACCGTTTGAGGCAGGGGAGGACTGAAGCTTTCTTT. Protein sequence: CASSDRLRQGRTEAFF.

The J gene is TRBJ1-4, the V gene TRBV5-8; 9 bases fit TRBD1. The CDR3 covers 12 residues. Trimming took 3 bases from V and 10 from J; bases not matched to a gene: 1. The germline V gene has CDR1 SGHTS and CDR2 YDEGEE. CDR3 protein: CASSSQGAKLFF. The CDR3 DNA reads as TGTGCCAGCAGCTCACAGGGGGCAAAACTGTTTTTT.

This clone appeared a single time. The chain uses TRBV29-1 and TRBJ2-3; 9 positions agree with TRBD1. V was pared by 4 bases and J by 1 base, with 0 bases of the junction left unmatched. Germline loops: CDR1 SQVTM, CDR2 ANQGSEA. The CDR3 extends over 13 amino acids. The CDR3 is CSVGTGGTDTQYF. For the CDR3, the DNA is TGCAGCGTTGGGACAGGGGGCACAGATACGCAGTATTTT.

The chain employs TRBV30 and TRBJ1-5; no clear D gene. Trimming shortened V by 5 bases and J by 8 bases, and 16 bases separated the two germline ends. This CDR3 spans 13 amino acids. Germline V gives CDR1 GTSNPN, CDR2 SVGIG (reference sequence). The CDR3 nucleotides are TGTGCCTGGGGATTACAAGGGTATGAGCCCCAGCATTTT. Protein product: CAWGLQGYEPQHF.